This T cell receptor beta chain appears in the sequencing data of a study of blood T cell repertoires in COVID-19 (dated by TCRdb to 2019 to 2021). In terms of the full investigation: The collaborator samples originated in the United States, Italy and Spain and spanned the acute and convalescent phases of COVID-19. Where available, HLA class I and class II types were obtained from metadata supplied by the sample provider rather than from assay-based typing. Samples came from the ongoing ImmuneRACE study (first 160 participants) plus 1,254 subjects from 6 global collaborators. The repertoires were released in a freely available public database intended as a resource for research on the immune response to SARS-CoV-2. The dataset comprised deeply sampled blood TCRbeta repertoires from subjects exposed to, actively infected with, or recovered from COVID-19. The material from the prospective study consisted of cDNA or gDNA derived from T cells, B-cell-depleted T cells, or PBMCs. The sample metadata nearly always contained a de-identified subject ID, COVID-19 status, age in years and sex.

V is pared back by 1 base and J by 2 bases, with 10 bases lying between the germline termini. In the germline V gene (reference sequence), CDR1 corresponds to PRHDT and CDR2 to FYEKMQ. The CDR3 spans 15 residues, from the cysteine through the phenylalanine. Only CDR3 DNA remains: 45 bases, in frame from the first base. Broader findings and caveats from the paper: How much clinical and demographic metadata was included differed by source and by participant, and the metadata was provided uncurated.

Comment on this clone: Its antigen target is currently unknown. Base quality data are lacking; no much larger clone is found one base away.

TCRbeta CDR3 regions were amplified from genomic DNA by means of the immunoSEQ Assay, a bias-controlled multiplex PCR. From the authors' description of their analysis: Nucleated cell counts per sample were estimated from amplification of reference gene primers within the assay. Sequence reads were collapsed and filtered to measure the absolute abundance of every unique TCRbeta CDR3 rearrangement. For each sample, productive Simpson clonality was calculated as the square root of Simpson's diversity index across productive rearrangements. TCRdb's version of the immuneACCESS table is confined to in-frame rearrangements and falls short of the full clone set. An unresolved V gene accounts for under half of the shortfall where checked; the remainder is of unknown origin. Clone size and V and J calls were adopted from that table, with D and trimming inferred from the DNA. The sample table contains 150,000 to 200,000 clones; only one count was recorded for around nine tenths of them. The ten largest clonotypes hold approximately 6% of the sample.

Whole blood was collected in K2EDTA tubes by collaborating institutions according to the institutions' own protocols. For TCRbeta analysis, collaborators shipped samples as frozen whole blood, isolated PBMCs, or DNA extracted from either of those sample types. The rearranged chain carries TRBV13 and TRBJ2-3, with no confidently assigned D gene. The sequence came from a man aged 35-49 years with active or convalescent COVID-19. Sequencing used peripheral blood. Read as DNA, the sequence is TGTGCCAGCAGCTTAGCTGGCGGTCTCACAGATACGCAGTATTTT. Translated, this is CASSLAGGLTDTQYF.